What follows describes a single T cell receptor (beta chain). Germline loops: CDR1 GTSNPN, CDR2 SVGIG (reference sequence). V was pared by 2 bases and J by 9 bases, with 12 bases of the junction left unmatched. The length of the CDR3 is 15 residues. The sample comes from a study of blood T cell repertoires in COVID-19. In the source study's methods: Reference gene primer amplification gave estimated nucleated cell counts. This table comes from immunoSEQ multiplex PCR, and its TCRdb copy is limited to in-frame clones, with some not included. V and J calls and clone size come straight from that table; D and trimming were deduced from the DNA. Here the sample spans 50,000 or so clones, approximately 80% being singletons.

Sequencing was done on a sample of peripheral blood. This sequence originates from a man between 65 and 85 years old with acute or convalescent COVID-19. The rearrangement uses TRBV30 and TRBJ1-5, with 8 bases identical to TRBD1. The CDR3 DNA reads as TGTGCCTGGAGTCCTCCACGGACAGGGTTTCTGCCCCAGCATTTT. It encodes CAWSPPRTGFLPQHF. The variable domain in full, completed from reference TRBV30 and TRBJ1-5, reads SQTIHQWPATLVQPVGSPLSLECTVEGTSNPNLYWYRQAAGRGLQLLFYSVGIGQISSEVPQNLSASRPQDRQFILSSKKLLLSDSGFYLCAWSPPRTGFLPQHFGDGTRLSIL.